These T cell receptor beta chains were read from a single sample in a study of shared clonotypes between healthy human individuals. Data came from immunoSEQ multiplex PCR; TCRdb stores just in-frame clones and leaves some out. The sample consists of 110,000 or so clones, about 70% of them appearing once. Sequencing was carried out using memory CD8+ T cells sorted from blood. These receptors were taken from a woman in her twenties or thirties in good health. CDR3s include the opening cysteine and the closing phenylalanine or tryptophan. The D gene is left open where the match is weak.

j_call: TRBJ2-1; d_call: TRBD2; v_call: TRBV6-4; cdr3_aa: CASSESGGSYNEQFF
j_call: TRBJ2-1; d_call: TRBD2; v_call: TRBV15; cdr3_aa: CATSSPIGGRDHNEQFF
j_call: TRBJ1-2; d_call: TRBD1; v_call: TRBV9; cdr3_aa: CASSPTGDSLWDGYTF
j_call: TRBJ2-7; d_call: .; v_call: TRBV20-1; cdr3_aa: CSASGVEQYF
j_call: TRBJ2-7; d_call: TRBD2; v_call: TRBV10-1; cdr3_aa: CASSPGLAGATYEQYF
j_call: TRBJ2-7; d_call: .; v_call: TRBV5-4; cdr3_aa: CASSLAGVGGSYEQYF
j_call: TRBJ1-1; d_call: .; v_call: TRBV29-1; cdr3_aa: CSGLVGVEYTEAFF
j_call: TRBJ2-7; d_call: .; v_call: TRBV20-1; cdr3_aa: CSASGVFEQYF
j_call: TRBJ1-4; d_call: .; v_call: TRBV9; cdr3_aa: CASSPSGGNGEKLFF
j_call: TRBJ2-3; d_call: .; v_call: TRBV7-3; cdr3_aa: CASSLTARGLTDTQYF
j_call: TRBJ2-3; d_call: TRBD2; v_call: TRBV4-2; cdr3_aa: CASSQERGGPDTQYF
j_call: TRBJ2-2; d_call: TRBD2; v_call: TRBV10-1; cdr3_aa: CASKGWLAGASTGELFF
j_call: TRBJ2-7; d_call: TRBD2; v_call: TRBV28; cdr3_aa: CASSLNFGGFYEQYF
j_call: TRBJ2-5; d_call: TRBD2; v_call: TRBV28; cdr3_aa: CASRSGLAGVAQETQYF
j_call: TRBJ2-7; d_call: TRBD1; v_call: TRBV18; cdr3_aa: CASSPGQSLAREQYF
j_call: TRBJ2-5; d_call: TRBD2; v_call: TRBV2; cdr3_aa: CASQAEGLQETQYF
j_call: TRBJ2-7; d_call: .; v_call: TRBV27; cdr3_aa: CASSLGGFSYEQYF
j_call: TRBJ2-3; d_call: TRBD2; v_call: TRBV9; cdr3_aa: CASGGTTSSTDTQYF
j_call: TRBJ1-1; d_call: .; v_call: TRBV2; cdr3_aa: CASSPWTANTEAFF
j_call: TRBJ2-2; d_call: TRBD2; v_call: TRBV12-5; cdr3_aa: CASGLFPGGQGTGELFF
j_call: TRBJ1-4; d_call: TRBD1; v_call: TRBV18; cdr3_aa: CASSLPDRGSATNEKLFF
j_call: .; d_call: TRBD1; v_call: TRBV4-1; cdr3_aa: CASSQVWTGESYEQYF
j_call: TRBJ1-2; d_call: .; v_call: TRBV29-1; cdr3_aa: CSVDADRGGYTF
j_call: TRBJ1-3; d_call: TRBD1; v_call: TRBV25-1; cdr3_aa: CASSWTGGTGNTIYF